This T cell receptor beta chain was recorded in a study of cytomegalovirus exposure and HLA in healthy donors. Germline-derived CDR1 and CDR2 are LGHNT and FRNRAP. V lost 6 bases and J 3 bases, leaving 15 bases between the germline ends. CDR3 length: 14 residues. Researchers ran the PCR with 60 Vbeta and 13 Jbeta primers. Using immunoSEQ multiplex PCR, the repertoire was profiled, and TCRdb retains in-frame clones only, with some absent. The sample has 150,000 to 200,000 clones; roughly 80% are singletons. This rearrangement joins TRBV12-5 to TRBJ2-7; a weak D match, TRBD1 (5 bases). The sample comprised PBMCs. This receptor was identified in a boy aged 5 to 17 in good health and CMV-seronegative. The CDR3 DNA is TGTGCTAGTGGCCGGGTGGGTGACAGCTACGAGCAGTACTTC. This encodes CASGRVGDSYEQYF.